A selection of T cell receptor beta chains follows, all from one sample in a study of blood T cell repertoires in COVID-19. TCRdb's table, derived via immunoSEQ multiplex PCR, lists solely in-frame clones and lacks some. The sample includes tens of thousands of clones, about 90% of them seen just once. Sequencing used peripheral blood. The receptors shown here come from a human donor in a cohort sampled during active COVID-19. Each CDR3 is given with its conserved first and last residue. The order of the fields is D gene, clone size, V gene, J gene, CDR3 length, CDR3 protein, CDR3 DNA. A D gene is named only where the DNA matches it firmly. Only part of the rows carry a size: once, few, many, or a class if the clone is expanded.

-	few	TRBV18	TRBJ1-5	13	CASSRSRDQPQHF	TGTGCCAGCTCACGGTCCAGGGATCAGCCCCAGCATTTT
-	-	TRBV12-3/TRBV12-4	TRBJ2-1	10	CASRRDEQFF	TGTGCCAGCAGGAGGGATGAGCAGTTCTTC
TRBD2	-	TRBV29-1	TRBJ2-3	17	CSVEDQRLAGGTDTQYF	TGCAGCGTTGAAGATCAACGACTAGCGGGGGGCACAGATACGCAGTATTTT
-	-	TRBV6-5	TRBJ2-1	10	CASGGYEQFF	TGTGCCAGTGGGGGGTATGAGCAGTTCTTC
TRBD1	-	TRBV6-5	TRBJ2-2	14	CASSSQGDTGELFF	TGTGCCAGCAGTAGTCAGGGGGACACCGGGGAGCTGTTTTTT
-	-	TRBV19	TRBJ2-6	15	CASRSVDSGANVLTF	TGTGCCAGTAGATCCGTAGACTCTGGGGCCAACGTCCTGACTTTC
TRBD1	once	TRBV5-1	TRBJ1-2	15	CASSLVFGQGDGYTF	TGCGCCAGCAGCTTGGTATTCGGGCAGGGGGATGGCTACACCTTC
-	-	TRBV27	TRBJ1-4	14	CASSNGGGSEKLFF	TGTGCCAGCAGCAACGGGGGGGGGAGTGAAAAACTGTTTTTT
-	-	TRBV12-1	TRBJ1-5	17	CASSFGQGKVSNQPQHF	TGTGCCAGCAGCTTTGGGCAGGGTAAAGTTAGCAATCAGCCCCAGCATTTT
-	-	TRBV2	TRBJ1-2	11	CASRGANGYTF	TGTGCCAGCAGGGGGGCCAATGGCTACACCTTC